This T cell receptor (beta chain) appears in the sequencing data of a study of T-cell reconstitution after alpha-beta-depleted transplantation in children. The CDR3 is made up of 14 amino acids. From germline, CDR1 is SGHVS and CDR2 FQNEAQ. V was trimmed by 2 bases and J by 0 bases, leaving 7 bases between them. This clonotype was seen a handful of times. The TCRbeta library was prepared with unique molecular identifiers. Via MiXCR, TCRdb re-called the PCR reads, giving one row per CDR3 protein. The sample records around 200,000 distinct CDR3 sequences, 8.5% to 10% being singletons. The specimen was PBMCs from the stem cell graft donor, collected from the stem cell graft. This chain connects TRBV7-8 to TRBJ1-1; D is ambiguous. This clonotype was sampled from a human donor who donated a stem cell graft to a child with acute lymphoblastic leukemia. In nucleotides, the CDR3 is TGTGCCAGCAGCTTACGGACGGTGAACACTGAAGCTTTCTTT. Translating it yields CASSLRTVNTEAFF. The full variable domain, in which reference TRBV7-8 and TRBJ1-1 provide the parts outside the CDR3, is GAGVSQSPRYKVAKRGQDVALRCDPISGHVSLFWYQQALGQGPEFLTYFQNEAQLDKSGLPSDRFFAERPEGSVSTLKIQRTQQEDSAVYLCASSLRTVNTEAFFGQGTRLTVV.